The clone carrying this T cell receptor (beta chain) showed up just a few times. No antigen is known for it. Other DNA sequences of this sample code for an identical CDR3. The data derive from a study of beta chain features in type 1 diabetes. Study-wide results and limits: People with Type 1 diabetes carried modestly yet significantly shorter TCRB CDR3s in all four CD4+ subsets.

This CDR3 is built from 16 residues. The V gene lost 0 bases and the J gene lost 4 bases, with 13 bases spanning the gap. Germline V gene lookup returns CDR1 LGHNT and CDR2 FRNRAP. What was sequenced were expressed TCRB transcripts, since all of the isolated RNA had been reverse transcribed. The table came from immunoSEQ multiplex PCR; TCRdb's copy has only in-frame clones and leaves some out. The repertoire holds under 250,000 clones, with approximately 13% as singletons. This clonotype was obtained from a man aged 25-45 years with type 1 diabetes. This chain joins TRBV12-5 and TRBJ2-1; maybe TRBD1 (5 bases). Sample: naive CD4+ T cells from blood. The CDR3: CASGLVLGQGYNEQFF. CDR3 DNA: TGTGCTAGTGGTTTGGTACTTGGACAAGGATACAATGAGCAGTTCTTC.